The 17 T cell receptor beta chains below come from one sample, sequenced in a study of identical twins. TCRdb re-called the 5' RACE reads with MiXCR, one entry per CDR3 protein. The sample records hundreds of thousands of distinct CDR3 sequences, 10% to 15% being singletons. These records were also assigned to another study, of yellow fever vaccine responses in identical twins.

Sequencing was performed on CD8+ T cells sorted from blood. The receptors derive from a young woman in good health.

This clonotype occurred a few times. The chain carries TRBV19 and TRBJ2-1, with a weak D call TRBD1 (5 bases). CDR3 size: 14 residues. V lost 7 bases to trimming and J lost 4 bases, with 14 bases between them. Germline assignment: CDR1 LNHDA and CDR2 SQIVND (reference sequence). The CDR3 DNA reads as TGTGCCAGTAAACAGGATCTTACTTACAATGAGCAGTTCTTC. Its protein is CASKQDLTYNEQFF.

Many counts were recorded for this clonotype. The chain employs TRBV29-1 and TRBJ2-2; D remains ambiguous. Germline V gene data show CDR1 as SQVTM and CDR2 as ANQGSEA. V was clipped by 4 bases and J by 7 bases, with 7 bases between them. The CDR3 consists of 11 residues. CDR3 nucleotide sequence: TGCAGCGTTGTTCAAGGCGGGGAGCTGTTTTTT. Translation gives CSVVQGGELFF.

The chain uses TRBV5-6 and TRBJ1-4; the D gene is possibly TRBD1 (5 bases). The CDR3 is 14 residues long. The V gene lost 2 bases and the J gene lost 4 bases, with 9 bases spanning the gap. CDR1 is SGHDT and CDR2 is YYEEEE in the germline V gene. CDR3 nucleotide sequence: TGTGCCAGCAGCTTTGGGGACGGTAATGAAAAACTGTTTTTT. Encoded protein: CASSFGDGNEKLFF.

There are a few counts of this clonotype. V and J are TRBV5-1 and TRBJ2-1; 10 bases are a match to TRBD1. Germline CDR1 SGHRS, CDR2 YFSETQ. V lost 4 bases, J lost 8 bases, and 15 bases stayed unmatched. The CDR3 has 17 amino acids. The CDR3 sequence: CASSPRPDRGRMDEQFF. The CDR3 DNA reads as TGCGCCAGCAGCCCTAGACCCGACAGGGGGCGGATGGATGAGCAGTTCTTC.

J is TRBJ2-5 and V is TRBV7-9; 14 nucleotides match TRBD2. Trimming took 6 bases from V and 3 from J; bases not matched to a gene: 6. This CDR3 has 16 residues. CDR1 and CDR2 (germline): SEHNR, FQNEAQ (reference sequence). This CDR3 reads CASRGTSGGGKETQYF. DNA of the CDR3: TGTGCCAGCAGAGGGACTAGCGGGGGTGGTAAAGAGACCCAGTACTTC.

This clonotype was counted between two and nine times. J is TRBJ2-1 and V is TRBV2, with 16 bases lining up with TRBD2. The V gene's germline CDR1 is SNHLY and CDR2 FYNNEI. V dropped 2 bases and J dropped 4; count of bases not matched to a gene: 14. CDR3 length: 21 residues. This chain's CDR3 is CASSEPLQGTSGGAGYNEQFF. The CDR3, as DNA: TGTGCCAGCAGTGAACCCCTGCAGGGGACTAGCGGGGGGGCAGGGTACAATGAGCAGTTCTTC. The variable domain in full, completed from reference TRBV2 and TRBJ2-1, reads EPEVTQTPSHQVTQMGQEVILRCVPISNHLYFYWYRQILGQKVEFLVSFYNNEISEKSEIFDDQFSVERPDGSNFTLKIRSTKLEDSAMYFCASSEPLQGTSGGAGYNEQFFGPGTRLTVL.

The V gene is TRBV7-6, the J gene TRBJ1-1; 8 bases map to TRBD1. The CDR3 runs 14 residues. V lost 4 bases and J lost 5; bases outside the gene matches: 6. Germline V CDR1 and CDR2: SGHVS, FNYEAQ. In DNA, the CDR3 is TGTGCCAGCAGCTCCAGACAGGGGATTACTGAAGCTTTCTTT. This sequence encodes CASSSRQGITEAFF.

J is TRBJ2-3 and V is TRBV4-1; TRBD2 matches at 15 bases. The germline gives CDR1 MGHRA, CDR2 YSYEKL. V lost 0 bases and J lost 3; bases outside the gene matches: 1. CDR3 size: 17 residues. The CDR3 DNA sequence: TGCGCCAGCAGCCAAGAGGGGACTAGCGGGAGGACAGATACGCAGTATTTT. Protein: CASSQEGTSGRTDTQYF.

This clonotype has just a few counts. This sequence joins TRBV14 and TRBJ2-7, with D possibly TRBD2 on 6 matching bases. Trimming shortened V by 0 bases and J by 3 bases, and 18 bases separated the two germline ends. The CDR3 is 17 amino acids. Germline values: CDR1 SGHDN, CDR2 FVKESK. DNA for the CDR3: TGTGCCAGCAGCCAAGATCCTCTGGGGGGAGACGACTACGAGCAGTACTTC. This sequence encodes CASSQDPLGGDDYEQYF.

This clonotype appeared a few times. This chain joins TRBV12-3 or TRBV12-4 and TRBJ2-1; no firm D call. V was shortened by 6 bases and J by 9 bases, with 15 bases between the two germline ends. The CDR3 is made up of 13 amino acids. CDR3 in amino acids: CASRWTLGGEQFF. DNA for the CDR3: TGTGCCAGCAGGTGGACCCTCGGTGGTGAGCAGTTCTTC.

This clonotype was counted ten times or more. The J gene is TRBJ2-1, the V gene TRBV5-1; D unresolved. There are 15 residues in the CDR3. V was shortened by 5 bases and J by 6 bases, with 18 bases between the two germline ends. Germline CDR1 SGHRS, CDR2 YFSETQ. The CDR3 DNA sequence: TGCGCCAGCAGTCACCTCAATGACGTGATCAATGAGCAGTTCTTC. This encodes CASSHLNDVINEQFF.

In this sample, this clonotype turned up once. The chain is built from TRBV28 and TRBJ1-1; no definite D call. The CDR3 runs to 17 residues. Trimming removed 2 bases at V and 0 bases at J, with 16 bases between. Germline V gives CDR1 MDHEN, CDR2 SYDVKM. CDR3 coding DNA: TGTGCCAGCAGTTTAAATATCGGTGGGAACATGAACACTGAAGCTTTCTTT. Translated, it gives CASSLNIGGNMNTEAFF.

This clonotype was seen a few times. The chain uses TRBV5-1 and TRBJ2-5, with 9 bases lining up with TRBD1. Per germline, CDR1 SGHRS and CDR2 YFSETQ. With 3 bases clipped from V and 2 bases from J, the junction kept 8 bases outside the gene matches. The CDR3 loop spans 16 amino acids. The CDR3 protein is CASSSGQGRGQETQYF. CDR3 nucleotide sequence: TGCGCCAGCAGCTCGGGACAGGGCCGAGGACAAGAGACCCAGTACTTC.

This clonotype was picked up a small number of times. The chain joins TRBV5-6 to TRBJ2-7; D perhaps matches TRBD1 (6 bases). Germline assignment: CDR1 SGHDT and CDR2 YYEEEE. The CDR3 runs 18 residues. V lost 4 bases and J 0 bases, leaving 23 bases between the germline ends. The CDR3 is CASSRVGSLRDTSYEQYF. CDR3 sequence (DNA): TGTGCCAGCAGCCGCGTGGGGTCGTTGAGGGACACCTCCTACGAGCAGTACTTC.

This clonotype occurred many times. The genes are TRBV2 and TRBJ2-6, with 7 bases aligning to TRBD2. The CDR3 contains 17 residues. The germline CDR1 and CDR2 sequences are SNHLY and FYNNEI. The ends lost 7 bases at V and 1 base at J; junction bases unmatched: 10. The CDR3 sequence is CASKKRDYQSGANVLTF. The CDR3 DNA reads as TGTGCCAGCAAGAAGAGGGACTATCAATCTGGGGCCAACGTCCTGACTTTC.

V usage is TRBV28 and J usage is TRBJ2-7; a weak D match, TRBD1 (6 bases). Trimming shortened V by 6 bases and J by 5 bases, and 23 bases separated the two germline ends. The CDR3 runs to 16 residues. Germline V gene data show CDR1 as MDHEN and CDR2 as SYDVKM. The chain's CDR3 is CASSPYLGARRNEQYF. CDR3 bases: TGTGCCAGCAGCCCCTATCTGGGGGCGCGACGGAACGAGCAGTACTTC.

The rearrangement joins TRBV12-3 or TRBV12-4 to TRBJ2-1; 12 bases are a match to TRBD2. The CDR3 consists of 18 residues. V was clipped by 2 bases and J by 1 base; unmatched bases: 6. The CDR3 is CASSLSSGGAYSYNEQFF. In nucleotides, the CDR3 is TGTGCCAGCAGTTTATCTAGCGGGGGGGCCTATTCCTACAATGAGCAGTTCTTC.